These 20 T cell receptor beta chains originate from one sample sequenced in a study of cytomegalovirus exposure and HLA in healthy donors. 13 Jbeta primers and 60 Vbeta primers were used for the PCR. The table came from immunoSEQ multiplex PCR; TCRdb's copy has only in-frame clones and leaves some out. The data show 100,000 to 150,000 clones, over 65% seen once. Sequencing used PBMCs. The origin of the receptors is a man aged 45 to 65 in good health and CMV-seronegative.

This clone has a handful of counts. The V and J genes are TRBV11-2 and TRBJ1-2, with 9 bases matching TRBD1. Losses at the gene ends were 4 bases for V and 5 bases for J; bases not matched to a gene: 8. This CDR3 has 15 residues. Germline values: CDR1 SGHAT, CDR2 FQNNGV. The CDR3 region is CASSSGQGRWYGYTF. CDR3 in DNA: TGTGCCAGCAGCTCCGGACAGGGGAGATGGTATGGCTACACCTTC. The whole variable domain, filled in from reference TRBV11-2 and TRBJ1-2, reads EAGVAQSPRYKIIEKRQSVAFWCNPISGHATLYWYQQILGQGPKLLIQFQNNGVVDDSQLPKDRFSAERLKGVDSTLKIQPAKLEDSAVYLCASSSGQGRWYGYTFGSGTRLTVV.

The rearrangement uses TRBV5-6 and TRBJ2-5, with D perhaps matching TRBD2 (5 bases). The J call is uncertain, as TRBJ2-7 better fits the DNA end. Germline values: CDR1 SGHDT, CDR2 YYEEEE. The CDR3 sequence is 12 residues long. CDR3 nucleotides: TGTGCCAGTATGGGTTTGGGGAGCGAGCAGTACTTC. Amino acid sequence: CASMGLGSEQYF.

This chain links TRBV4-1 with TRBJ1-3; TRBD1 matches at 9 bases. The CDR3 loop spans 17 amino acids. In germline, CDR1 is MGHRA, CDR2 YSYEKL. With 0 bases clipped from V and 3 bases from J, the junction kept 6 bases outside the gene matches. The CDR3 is CASSQESTGGGGNTIYF. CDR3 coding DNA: TGCGCCAGCAGCCAAGAGTCGACAGGGGGAGGTGGAAACACCATATATTTT.

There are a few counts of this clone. The CDR3 spells CASSGQGIGNQPQHF. The CDR3 DNA reads as TGTGCCAGCTCAGGGCAGGGGATAGGCAATCAGCCCCAGCATTTT. V and J are TRBV18 and TRBJ1-5; D may be TRBD1 (6 bases). V dropped 5 bases and J dropped 2 bases, with 13 bases sitting between them. CDR1 and CDR2 (germline): KGHSH, LQKENI. This CDR3 contains 15 residues.

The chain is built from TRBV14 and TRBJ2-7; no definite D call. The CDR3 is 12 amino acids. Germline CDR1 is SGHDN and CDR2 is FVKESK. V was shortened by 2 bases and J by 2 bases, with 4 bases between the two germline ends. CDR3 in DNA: TGTGCCAGCAGCCAATATACCTACGAGCAGTACTTC. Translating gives CASSQYTYEQYF. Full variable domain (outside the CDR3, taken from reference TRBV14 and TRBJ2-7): EAGVTQFPSHSVIEKGQTVTLRCDPISGHDNLYWYRRVMGKEIKFLLHFVKESKQDESGMPNNRFLAERTGGTYSTLKVQPAELEDSGVYFCASSQYTYEQYFGPGTRLTVT.

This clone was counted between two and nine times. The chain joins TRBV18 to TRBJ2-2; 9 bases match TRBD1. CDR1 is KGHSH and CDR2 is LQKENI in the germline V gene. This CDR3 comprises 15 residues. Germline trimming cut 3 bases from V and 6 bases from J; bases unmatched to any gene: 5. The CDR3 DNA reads TGTGCCAGCTCACCCTGGACAGGGGAGGCCGGGGAGCTGTTTTTT. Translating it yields CASSPWTGEAGELFF.

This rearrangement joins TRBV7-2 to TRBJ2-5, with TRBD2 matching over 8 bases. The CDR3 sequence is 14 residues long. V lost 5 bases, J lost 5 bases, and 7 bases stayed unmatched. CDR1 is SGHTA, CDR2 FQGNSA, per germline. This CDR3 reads CASSTGGAWETQYF. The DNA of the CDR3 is TGTGCCAGCAGCACGGGGGGGGCCTGGGAGACCCAGTACTTC.

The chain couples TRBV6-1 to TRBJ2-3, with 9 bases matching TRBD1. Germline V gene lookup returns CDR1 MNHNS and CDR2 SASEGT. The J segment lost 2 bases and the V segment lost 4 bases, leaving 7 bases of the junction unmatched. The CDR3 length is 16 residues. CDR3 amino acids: CASSASDRGYTDTQYF. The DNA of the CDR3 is TGTGCCAGCAGTGCTAGCGACAGGGGGTACACAGATACGCAGTATTTT.

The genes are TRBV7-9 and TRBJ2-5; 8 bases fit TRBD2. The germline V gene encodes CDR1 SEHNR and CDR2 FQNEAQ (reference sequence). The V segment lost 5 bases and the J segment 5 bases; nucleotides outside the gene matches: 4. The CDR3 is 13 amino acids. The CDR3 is CASSRGGMETQYF. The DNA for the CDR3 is TGTGCCAGCAGCCGGGGGGGGATGGAGACCCAGTACTTC.

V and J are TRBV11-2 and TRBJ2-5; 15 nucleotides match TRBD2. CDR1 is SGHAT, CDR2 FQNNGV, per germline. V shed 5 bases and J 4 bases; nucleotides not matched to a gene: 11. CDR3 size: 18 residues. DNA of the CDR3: TGTGCCAGCAGCAAACATCGGACTAGCGGGGGGGCCCGAGAGACCCAGTACTTC. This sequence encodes CASSKHRTSGGARETQYF.

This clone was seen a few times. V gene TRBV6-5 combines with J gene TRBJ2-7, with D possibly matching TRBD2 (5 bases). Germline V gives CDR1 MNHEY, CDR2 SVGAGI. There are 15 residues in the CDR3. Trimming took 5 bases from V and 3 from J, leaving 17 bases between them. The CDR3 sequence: CASSRGPEGRYEQYF. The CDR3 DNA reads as TGTGCCAGCAGTCGTGGACCCGAGGGCCGCTACGAGCAGTACTTC.

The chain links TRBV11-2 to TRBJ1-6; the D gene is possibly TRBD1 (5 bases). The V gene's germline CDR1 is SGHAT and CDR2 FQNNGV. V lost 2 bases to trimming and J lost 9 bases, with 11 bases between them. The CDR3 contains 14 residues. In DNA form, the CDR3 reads TGTGCCAGCAGCTTACCTCGGGACTCTTCACCCCTCCACTTT. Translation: CASSLPRDSSPLHF.

This CDR3 reads CASSRGSYYGYTF. CDR3 sequence (DNA): TGTGCCAGCAGTCGAGGGAGTTACTATGGCTACACCTTC. V gene TRBV7-2 combines with J gene TRBJ1-2, with no clear D. V dropped 6 bases and J dropped 3 bases, with 11 bases sitting between them. Germline V lookup: CDR1 SGHTA, CDR2 FQGNSA. The CDR3 consists of 13 residues.

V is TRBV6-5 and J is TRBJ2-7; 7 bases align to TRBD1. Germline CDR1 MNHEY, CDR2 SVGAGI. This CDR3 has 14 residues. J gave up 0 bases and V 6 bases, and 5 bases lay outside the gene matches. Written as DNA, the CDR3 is TGTGCCAGCAGGCCCCGGGACAGCTCCTACGAGCAGTACGTC. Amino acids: CASRPRDSSYEQYV.

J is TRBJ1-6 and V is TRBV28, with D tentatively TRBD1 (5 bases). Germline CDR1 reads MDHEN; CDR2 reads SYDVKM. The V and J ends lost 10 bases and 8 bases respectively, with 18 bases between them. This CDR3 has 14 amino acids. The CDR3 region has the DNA TGTGCCACCGGGGCGGGGGGTTCGTATTCACCCCTCCACTTT. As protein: CATGAGGSYSPLHF.

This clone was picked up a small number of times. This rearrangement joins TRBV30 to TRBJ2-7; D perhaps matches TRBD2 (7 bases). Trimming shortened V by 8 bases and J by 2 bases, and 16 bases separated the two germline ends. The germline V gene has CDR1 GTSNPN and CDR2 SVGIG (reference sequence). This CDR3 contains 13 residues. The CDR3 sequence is CARQGGGTYEQYF. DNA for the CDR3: TGTGCCCGCCAGGGAGGGGGGACCTACGAGCAGTACTTC.

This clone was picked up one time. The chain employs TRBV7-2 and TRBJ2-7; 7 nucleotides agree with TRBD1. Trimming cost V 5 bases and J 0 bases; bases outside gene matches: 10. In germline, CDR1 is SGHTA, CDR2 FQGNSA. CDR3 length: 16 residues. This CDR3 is CASSATPGTVSYEQYF. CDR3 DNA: TGTGCCAGCAGCGCCACTCCCGGGACAGTCTCCTACGAGCAGTACTTC.

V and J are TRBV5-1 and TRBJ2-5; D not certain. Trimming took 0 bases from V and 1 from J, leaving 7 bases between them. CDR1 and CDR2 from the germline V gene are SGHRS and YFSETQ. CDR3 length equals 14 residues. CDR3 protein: CASSLGQAQETQYF. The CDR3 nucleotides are TGCGCCAGCAGCTTGGGGCAGGCCCAAGAGACCCAGTACTTC.

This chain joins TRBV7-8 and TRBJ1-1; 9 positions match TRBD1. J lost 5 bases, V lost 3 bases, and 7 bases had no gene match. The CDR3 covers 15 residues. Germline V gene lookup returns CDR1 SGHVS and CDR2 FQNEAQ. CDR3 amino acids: CASSFRDREFTEAFF. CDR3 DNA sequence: TGTGCCAGCAGCTTCCGGGACAGGGAGTTTACTGAAGCTTTCTTT.

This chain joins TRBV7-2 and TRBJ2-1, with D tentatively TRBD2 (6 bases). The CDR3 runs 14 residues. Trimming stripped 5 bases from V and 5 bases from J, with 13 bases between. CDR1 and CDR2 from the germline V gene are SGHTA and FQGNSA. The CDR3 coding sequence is TGTGCCAGCAGCCGGCGGGAACCAAACAATGAGCAGTTCTTC. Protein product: CASSRREPNNEQFF.